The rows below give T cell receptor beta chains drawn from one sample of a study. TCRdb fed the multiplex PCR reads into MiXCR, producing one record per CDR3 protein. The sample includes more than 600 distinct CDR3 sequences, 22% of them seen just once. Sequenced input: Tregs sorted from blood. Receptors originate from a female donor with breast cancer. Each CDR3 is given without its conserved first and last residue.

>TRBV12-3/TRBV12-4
ASSPRQNYGYT
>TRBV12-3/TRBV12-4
ASSRDSYGYT
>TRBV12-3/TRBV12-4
ATDSGLLGYT
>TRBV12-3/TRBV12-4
ASAWRDRSYGYT
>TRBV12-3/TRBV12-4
ASSSGANYGYT
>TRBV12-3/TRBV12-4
ASAPGLGNYGYT
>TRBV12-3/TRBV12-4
ASSFSGTNYGYT
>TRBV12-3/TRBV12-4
ASSPDRVNGYT
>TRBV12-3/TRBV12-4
ASADLTGLRGYT
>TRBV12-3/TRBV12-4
ASRTRRVDGYT
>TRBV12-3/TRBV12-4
ASSDGLYGYT
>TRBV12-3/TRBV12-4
ASSFRLEGPVDGYT
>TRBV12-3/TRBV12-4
ASTRTGSYGYT
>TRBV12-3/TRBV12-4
ASSPTVGYGYT
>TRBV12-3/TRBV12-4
ASSSHGTSYGYT
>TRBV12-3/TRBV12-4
ASRPTGTPNYGYT
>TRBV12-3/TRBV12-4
ASSFVQGRDGYT
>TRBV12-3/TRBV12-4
ASSFEAGFGYT